Listed here is a single T cell receptor beta chain. Germline loops: CDR1 LNHDA, CDR2 SQIVND (reference sequence). The CDR3 has 15 amino acids. The V and J ends lost 5 bases and 4 bases, in that order; junction bases with no gene match: 5. The sample is drawn from a study of neurological immune-mediated disorders. The making of cDNA relied on 5'RACE with 10-nucleotide random UMIs. Every sequencing run returned over 190 million TCR-beta sequences, which were derived from 15-18 subjects. TCRdb redid the calling of the 5' RACE reads with MiXCR, one entry per CDR3 protein. The profile shows under 35,000 distinct CDR3 sequences, 13% of them singletons. Noted time point: technical triplicate 2. The sorted libraries took about a million CD4+ or CD8+ T cells.

The TCR sequence derives from a female donor with HTLV-1-associated myelopathy (HAM/TSP). This chain joins TRBV19 and TRBJ2-3; 11 positions agree with TRBD2. The sample taken for sequencing was CD4+ T cells from blood. The DNA of the CDR3 is TGTGCCAGTAGTCGTACTAGCGGGAGTTCAGATACGCAGTATTTT. It yields the protein CASSRTSGSSDTQYF.